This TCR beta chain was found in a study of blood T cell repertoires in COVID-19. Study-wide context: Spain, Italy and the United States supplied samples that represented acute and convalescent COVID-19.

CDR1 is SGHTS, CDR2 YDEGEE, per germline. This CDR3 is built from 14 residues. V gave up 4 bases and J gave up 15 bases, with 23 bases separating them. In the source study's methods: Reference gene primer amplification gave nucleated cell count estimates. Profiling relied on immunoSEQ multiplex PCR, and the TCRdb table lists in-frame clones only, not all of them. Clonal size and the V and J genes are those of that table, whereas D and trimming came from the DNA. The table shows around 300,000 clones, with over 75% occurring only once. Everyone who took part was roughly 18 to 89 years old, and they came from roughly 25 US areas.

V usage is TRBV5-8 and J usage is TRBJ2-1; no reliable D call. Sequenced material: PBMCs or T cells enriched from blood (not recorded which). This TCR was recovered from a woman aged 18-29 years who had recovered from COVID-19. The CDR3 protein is CASSRSLSTLTPFF. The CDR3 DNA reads TGTGCCAGCAGCCGGTCCCTGTCAACTCTTACTCCGTTCTTC.